This T cell receptor (beta chain) was recovered during a study of cytomegalovirus exposure and HLA in healthy donors (dated by TCRdb to about 2017). About the investigation overall: According to an earlier analysis of 450 to 650 of the donors, some 180 million T cells yielded 120 million or so unique TCR beta sequences and 250 to 350 Gb of sequence data. Across about 380 genotyped donors of the cohort, an average of about 240,000 unique TCR beta nucleotide sequences per donor were sequenced, and roughly a sixth of those sequences were non-productive. In addition to the first cohort of roughly 700 subjects, a separate validation cohort of 120 different subjects was used. A later analysis re-examined previously published TCR beta repertoires from several hundred donors and added high-resolution HLA genotyping to investigate patterns of TCR occurrence. HLA typing included class I and class II loci at four-digit resolution. Typing coverage varied by locus: roughly 620-640 donors for A, B, C, DRB1 and DQB1; approximately 520 for DQA1; approximately 610 for DPA1; around 450 for DPB1. Four or five DR-DQ haplotypes were treated as single units for association and clustering because of strong linkage in the cohort. To decide whether each TCR beta V gene segment behaved as functional or pseudogenic, an earlier analysis of over 500 of the donors relied on high-throughput TCR beta sequencing. All discovery cohort repertoires had been generated on a single sequencing platform. Of the 398 genotyped donors, 81% were placed in the genetic ancestry cluster associated with self-reported Caucasian donors. The study profiled the T cell repertoires of 666 subjects by immunosequencing and related them to cytomegalovirus serostatus. The aim of the study was to test whether cataloging public T cell receptors could identify signatures of past pathogen exposure. To predict cytomegalovirus infection status, the study brought together high-throughput TCR immunosequencing, statistical association of individual TCRs with disease status, and machine learning. An early release that covered about 600 HLA-typed donors contained 300 to 350 gigabases of sequencing data and 75 million to 100 million unique TCR sequences. In a later genetic analysis, genome-wide SNP genotypes for 398 of the 666 donors were used, and that subset was treated as a discovery cohort. Rather than drawing on any new phenotypic data, the later analysis identified candidate immune exposures from TCR beta sequences and the way those sequences occurred across donors. Donor age, sex, ethnicity and CMV serostatus were compiled together with the repertoire data.

Findings and caveats that apply to the study as a whole: The sequencing pipeline was judged likely to have produced a cluster of highly shared sequence variants as a technical artifact. Correlated functional status among segregating V segments might be attributable to linkage disequilibrium, but an unknown experimental factor could not be ruled out. A total of 164 TCR beta chains were listed by the study as associated with cytomegalovirus. Only TCR beta chains were sequenced in this cohort, and the absence of alpha or paired-chain data limited detectable features. In a later analysis, several top co-occurrence clusters were reported to appear linked to parvovirus B19, influenza, CMV and Epstein-Barr virus. The classifier was reported to diagnose cytomegalovirus status with high specificity and sensitivity in both the original and validation cohorts. Immune exposure information for the cohort was limited to CMV serostatus. While some public TCRs were present in many individuals, most TCR sequences turned up only very rarely across donors. Roughly uniform sequencing depth across donors was assumed in presence/absence analyses, although this assumption may not hold. Because HLA typing was missing for some donors at each locus, association tests included only the typed subset. In an earlier analysis of a few hundred of the donors, most TCR beta V segments were observed in productive rearrangements about 87% or about 30% of the time, broadly matching IMGT annotations. Specific HLA alleles were associated with 15,000 to 20,000 TCR beta sequences at a false discovery rate of 0.05 in a later analysis. Some IMGT-functional V segments, including TRBV6-2 and TRBV6-3, could not be told apart with the 87-base-pair reads, so those segments were excluded. When HLA alleles, especially DR and DQ, strongly co-occurred, TCR associations were difficult to assign to individual alleles. The authors suggested that the approach could potentially be extended to other disease states and immunological phenotypes. According to a later analysis, most CMV-associated TCR beta chains appeared to be HLA-restricted, and the HLA associations seemed to be driven largely by CMV exposure. According to a later genetic analysis, donors in an Asian-associated ancestry cluster had fewer N-insertions in productive TCRs than the roughly 700-donor mean. A further reported finding was that TCR beta sequences accurately predicted the HLA-A and HLA-B alleles for most subjects in the first cohort. A later analysis found that HLA-associated TCR beta chains were more clonally expanded and had lower generation probabilities than equally common non-associated chains. A few of the identified cytomegalovirus-associated TCR beta chains were confirmed in vitro to be specific for cytomegalovirus antigens. According to a later analysis, TCR association rates differed among HLA loci, with DRB1 alleles showing the most associated TCRs and HLA-C alleles showing the fewest. The earlier analysis of approximately 560 of the donors excluded over 15 rarely observed V segments, including chromosome 9 orphons, because counts were too low. In a later genetic analysis, a missense DCLRE1C variant was associated with V-gene and J-gene trimming of TCR beta chains, and the association was replicated in an independent cohort.

Comment on this clone: What this receptor recognizes is not known. No base qualities exist here, and no much larger clone lies one base off it.

Trimming at the junction amounts to 6 bases on V and 7 bases on J, and the germline ends lie 13 bases apart. The germline V gene (reference sequence) specifies DFQATT as CDR1 and SNEGSKA as CDR2. CDR3 length: 11 amino acids, cysteine to phenylalanine. The entry retains the CDR3 DNA only, 33 bases that are in frame from base 1. The cohort was made up of 500 to 800 healthy bone marrow donors. At the time of sampling, all cohort members were nominally healthy, though unrecorded immune exposures were likely present. The donor was CMV seronegative and was included in the group of over 300 seronegative cohort members. A peripheral blood sample was provided by each donor, and peripheral blood mononuclear cells were used for TCR beta sequencing. The Qiagen DNeasy Blood Extraction Kit was used to extract genomic DNA from the blood cell samples. Receptor libraries were prepared by the immunoSEQ multiplex PCR assay. A mixture of 60 forward primers for TCR Vbeta segments and 13 reverse primers for TCR Jbeta segments was used in the multiplex PCR. A multiplex PCR assay on genomic DNA amplified the CDR3 region of rearranged TCR beta genes. The Illumina HiSeq System was used to sequence the amplified TCR beta libraries as 87-base-pair reads. The authors processed their data as follows. In a later analysis, 80 million or so unique TCR beta chains were counted across the approximately 640 repertoires, and around 10 million of these chains were shared by at least two donors. Raw reads were error-corrected and collapsed into unique sequences with a nearest-neighbor algorithm that merged closely related sequences to remove PCR and sequencing errors. Alignment of CDR3 sequences to IMGT reference sequences was used to assign V, D and J gene segments. For a sequence to be retained, a match of at least six nucleotides to both a V gene segment and a J gene segment was required. Rearrangements were classified as productive when the CDR3 lacked stop codons and remained in frame with V and J, and all other rearrangements were classified as non-productive. CDR3 was defined according to IMGT convention as the region running from the second conserved V-encoded cysteine to the conserved J-encoded phenylalanine. In an earlier analysis of 587 of the donors, sequences lacking an unambiguous match to a single V gene segment were excluded. An earlier analysis of approximately 590 of the donors called V segments functional above 56.7% productive rearrangements and segregating when the between-donor standard deviation exceeded 5%. A statistical classification framework was built for diagnosing cytomegalovirus status from the catalog of TCR beta chain sequences. V and J gene assignment, in a later analysis, came from comparing TCR nucleotide sequences with IMGT/GENE-DB human TR gene sequences. Using the TCRdist pipeline, a later analysis assigned CDR3 sequences along with most-parsimonious VDJ recombination scenarios. In a later analysis, each TCR beta chain was defined by its CDR3 amino acid sequence together with its V-gene family, and reads lacking a unique V-gene family were excluded. In a later analysis, fewer than 650 highly shared, low-generation-probability nucleotide sequences were removed to address suspected cross-contamination and a sequencing artifact. In a later analysis, a clonal expansion index for each public chain was calculated from normalized within-repertoire ranks of inferred template counts. In a later analysis, generation probabilities were computed with a VDJ recombination model fitted to out-of-frame rearrangements, and the resulting probabilities were checked against IGoR. Hypergeometric tests were used in a later analysis to score TCR-TCR, TCR-HLA and TCR-CMV co-occurrence, with a repertoire-size bias correction applied to the TCR pairs. False discovery rates were estimated in a later analysis by permuting HLA or CMV assignments 20 times. In a later analysis, co-occurring TCRs were grouped with DBSCAN, and TCRdist sequence similarity was added when clustering was performed within HLA-allele-positive subsets. Co-occurrence clustering excluded repertoires with fewer than 30,000 or more than 120,000 public chains, plus five with anomalous nucleotide sharing. TCRdb limited this immuneACCESS table to in-frame rearrangements with V and J called. A share of clones is missing; checked studies link under half to unresolved V genes, and the rest is unexplained. V and J calls and clone size are those listed in that table; D and trimming were worked out from the DNA. Across this sample there are roughly 240,000 clones, with roughly 78% seen only once. The ten largest clones take up roughly 0.45% of the sample.

The sequence was obtained from a boy between 10 and 17 years old in good health and CMV-seronegative. The rearranged segments are TRBV20-1 and TRBJ2-7; no D gene can be assigned with confidence. The sequenced material came from PBMCs. The CDR3 in this case is CSARSAEEQYF. The DNA reads TGCAGTGCGAGGTCGGCAGAAGAGCAGTACTTC.